This TCR beta chain was documented in a study of human T cells and chemical hapten exposure. The wider study: Mostly female, the patients presented with alopecia areata, totalis or universalis. The variation in per-sample TCR yields arose mainly from small differences in pooled library volumes.

This clonotype has a count of ten or more. As processed by the authors: A per-sample median of about 95,000 TCRs was observed, with counts ranging from roughly 20,000 to 700,000. In TCRdb, the RACE reads were re-called with MiXCR into one record per CDR3 protein. In this record, the V and J calls reflect TCRdb's handling and not the investigators' own analysis. The sample consists of 82,000 or so distinct CDR3 sequences, under 15% of them appearing once. Time point noted: patch test 3, about 24 weeks after DPC sensitization. Treatment given: therapeutic diphenylcyclopropenone sensitization with weekly scalp DPC. The specimen was whole blood, collected in connection with sensitization to the hapten diphenylcyclopropenone (DPC). This clonotype originated in a woman between 50 and 59 years old with alopecia areata. Some clones in this sample may be carry-over from other donors' samples.

The CDR3 sequence is CSVGAGGPGEQYF. In nucleotides, the CDR3 is TGCAGCGTTGGAGCGGGAGGGCCCGGCGAGCAGTACTTC. The gene calls are TRBV29-1 and TRBJ2-7, with 10 bases that match TRBD2. After removal of 4 bases from V and 6 bases from J, the junction contained 6 bases not matched to a gene. CDR1 and CDR2 (germline): SQVTM, ANQGSEA. The CDR3 consists of 13 residues.